These 31 T cell receptor beta chains came from one sample sequenced in a study of blood T cell repertoires in COVID-19. Sequenced by immunoSEQ multiplex PCR; TCRdb stores in-frame clones only, minus some. The sample includes approximately 190,000 clones, 87% seen only once; the top ten take under 25%. Input material: peripheral blood. The receptors stem from a man between 60 and 70 years old with active or convalescent COVID-19.

This rearrangement joins TRBV23-1 to TRBJ2-7, with a tentative D call TRBD1 (6 bases). TRBV23-1 is known as an ORF, though its function is uncertain. V was pared by 0 bases and J by 0 bases, with 15 bases between. This CDR3 has 17 amino acids. CDR3 nucleotides: TGCGCCAGCAGTCAATCGGATCGGGACATCAGCTCCTACGAGCAGTACTTC. Protein: CASSQSDRDISSYEQYF.

This chain joins TRBV25-1 and TRBJ2-2; D unclear. Germline CDR1 is MGHDK and CDR2 is SYGVNS. V was cut by 2 bases and J by 0 bases, with 10 bases left in between. This CDR3 contains 16 residues. CDR3 in DNA: TGTGCCAGCAGTGAAGGGTGGGCCGCGAACACCGGGGAGCTGTTTTTT. This translates into CASSEGWAANTGELFF.

This chain joins TRBV6-1 and TRBJ1-5; no reliable D call. Looked up from germline, CDR1 is MNHNS and CDR2 is SASEGT. The ends were cut back, 3 bases at V and 2 bases at J, with 14 bases in the middle. The CDR3 extends over 16 amino acids. The CDR3 loop reads CASSEWRSLGNQPQHF. Written as DNA, the CDR3 is TGTGCCAGCAGTGAGTGGCGGAGCCTGGGCAATCAGCCCCAGCATTTT.

V gene TRBV27 combines with J gene TRBJ1-6, with D perhaps matching TRBD1 (5 bases). CDR1 and CDR2 (germline): MNHEY, SMNVEV (reference sequence). The CDR3 sequence is 14 residues long. V lost 7 bases to trimming and J lost 8 bases, with 15 bases between them. CDR3 bases: TGTGCCAGCAAACCTGGGGAGGGGTATTCACCCCTCCACTTT. Amino acid sequence: CASKPGEGYSPLHF.

The rearrangement links TRBV2 to TRBJ2-3, with a possible D match to TRBD2 (6 bases). V gave up 3 bases and J gave up 8 bases, with 9 bases separating them. Germline V gene lookup returns CDR1 SNHLY and CDR2 FYNNEI. The CDR3 is made up of 12 amino acids. As DNA, the CDR3 is TGTGCCAGCAGTGATAGGGAGGTTACGCAGTATTTT. Protein: CASSDREVTQYF.

Concerning this clone: Other DNA sequences in this sample translate to the same CDR3. This chain joins TRBV19 and TRBJ1-1; 7 nucleotides line up with TRBD1. Per the germline V gene, CDR1 is LNHDA and CDR2 is SQIVND (reference sequence). The CDR3 loop spans 12 amino acids. J lost 1 base, V lost 9 bases, and 2 bases had no gene match. DNA of the CDR3: TGTGCCAGCAGGACAGGGAACACTGAAGCTTTCTTT. Its translation: CASRTGNTEAFF.

The chain couples TRBV7-9 to TRBJ1-2, with TRBD1 matching over 7 bases. This CDR3 has 14 amino acids. CDR1 and CDR2 (germline): SEHNR, FQNEAQ (reference sequence). The V segment lost 1 base and the J segment 4 bases; nucleotides outside the gene matches: 3. CDR3 bases: TGTGCCAGCAGCTTAGGAGGGGGCGGCTATGGCTACACCTTC. This sequence encodes CASSLGGGGYGYTF. Combining the CDR3 with reference TRBV7-9 and TRBJ1-2 gives the whole variable domain DTGVSQNPRHKITKRGQNVTFRCDPISEHNRLYWYRQTLGQGPEFLTYFQNEAQLEKSRLLSDRFSAERPKGSFSTLEIQRTEQGDSAMYLCASSLGGGGYGYTFGSGTRLTVV.

This clone was found a few times. This chain uses TRBV19 with TRBJ1-6; TRBD1 might be the D (6 bases). Trimming took 7 bases from V and 7 from J, leaving 11 bases between them. Germline assignment: CDR1 LNHDA and CDR2 SQIVND (reference sequence). This CDR3 contains 13 residues. This CDR3 is CASNREYNSPLHF. Here the CDR3 DNA reads TGTGCCAGTAACAGGGAGTACAATTCACCCCTCCACTTT. Looking up the rest from reference TRBV19 and TRBJ1-6 gives the full variable domain: DGGITQSPKYLFRKEGQNVTLSCEQNLNHDAMYWYRQDPGQGLRLIYYSQIVNDFQKGDIAEGYSVSREKKESFPLTVTSAQKNPTAFYLCASNREYNSPLHFGNGTRLTVT.

V is TRBV19 and J is TRBJ2-5; 10 bases line up with TRBD1. Germline-derived CDR1 and CDR2 are LNHDA and SQIVND (reference sequence). Trimming took 4 bases from V and 7 from J; bases not matched to a gene: 6. The CDR3 extends over 14 amino acids. DNA of the CDR3: TGTGCCAGTAGTACCCGACAGGGGGCCGGGACCCAGTACTTC. It specifies CASSTRQGAGTQYF. Full variable domain (rest looked up from reference TRBV19 and TRBJ2-5): DGGITQSPKYLFRKEGQNVTLSCEQNLNHDAMYWYRQDPGQGLRLIYYSQIVNDFQKGDIAEGYSVSREKKESFPLTVTSAQKNPTAFYLCASSTRQGAGTQYFGPGTRLLVL.

The chain couples TRBV24-1 to TRBJ2-1; weak D call: TRBD1 (6 bases). CDR3 length equals 13 residues. Germline V CDR1 and CDR2: KGHDR, SFDVKD. V lost 3 bases and J lost 7, with 9 bases in between. CDR3: CATSDGTLNEQFF. In DNA, the CDR3 is TGTGCCACCAGTGATGGGACATTAAATGAGCAGTTCTTC.

The V gene is TRBV7-3, the J gene TRBJ1-1; D gene ambiguous. The CDR3 contains 14 residues. The V gene's germline CDR1 is SGHTA and CDR2 FQGTGA. V shed 1 base and J shed 1 base, with 7 bases lying between them. The CDR3 protein is CASSLSPGNTEAFF. In DNA, the CDR3 is TGTGCCAGCAGCTTAAGCCCAGGGAACACTGAAGCTTTCTTT.

This chain joins TRBV6-5 and TRBJ1-4; 8 bases are a match to TRBD1. After removal of 4 bases from V and 8 bases from J, the junction contained 6 bases not matched to a gene. The CDR3 extends over 14 amino acids. CDR1 MNHEY and CDR2 SVGAGI come from the germline V gene. CDR3 nucleotide sequence: TGTGCCAGCAGTTTCGGACAGGGATCGGAAAAACTGTTTTTT. Amino acid sequence: CASSFGQGSEKLFF.

The chain recombines TRBV6-1 with TRBJ2-3, with 8 bases matching TRBD1. Germline CDR1 is MNHNS and CDR2 is SASEGT. The CDR3 runs to 16 residues. The trim removed 2 bases at V and 5 bases at J, leaving 9 bases unmatched. Here the CDR3 reads CASSERGRGRQDTQYF. The DNA for the CDR3 is TGTGCCAGCAGTGAAAGAGGCAGGGGGCGCCAAGATACGCAGTATTTT.

Only a few counts were recorded for this clone. This sequence joins TRBV11-2 and TRBJ2-1; possibly TRBD1 for D (5 bases). CDR1 and CDR2 from the germline V gene are SGHAT and FQNNGV. Trimming left V 5 bases short and J 0 bases short, with 11 bases between. The CDR3 is 15 residues long. CDR3 bases: TGTGCCAGCAGCGTCCAGGGTTACTCCTACAATGAGCAGTTCTTC. Translating gives CASSVQGYSYNEQFF.

The V gene is TRBV19, the J gene TRBJ1-1; 8 nucleotides agree with TRBD1. This CDR3 comprises 14 residues. The germline CDR1 and CDR2 sequences are LNHDA and SQIVND (reference sequence). The J segment lost 3 bases and the V segment lost 7 bases, leaving 7 bases of the junction unmatched. The CDR3 sequence is CASIQTGVHTEAFF. The CDR3, as DNA: TGTGCCAGTATTCAGACAGGGGTTCACACTGAAGCTTTCTTT.

The gene calls are TRBV10-3 and TRBJ2-1, with 9 bases fitting TRBD2. Germline V gene data show CDR1 as ENHRY and CDR2 as SYGVKD. Germline trimming cut 2 bases from V and 4 bases from J; bases unmatched to any gene: 3. CDR3 length: 15 residues. The CDR3: CAISEETSGYNEQFF. CDR3 coding DNA: TGTGCCATCAGTGAGGAGACTAGCGGTTACAATGAGCAGTTCTTC.

The CDR3 spells CASSLDRGGNTEAFF. In DNA form, the CDR3 reads TGCGCCAGCAGCTTGGATAGGGGCGGTAACACTGAAGCTTTCTTT. The chain recombines TRBV5-1 with TRBJ1-1; maybe TRBD1 (5 bases). V gave up 0 bases and J gave up 2 bases, with 11 bases separating them. This CDR3 has 15 amino acids. CDR1 and CDR2 (germline): SGHRS, YFSETQ.

The V gene is TRBV7-3, the J gene TRBJ2-2; no firm D call. The germline gives CDR1 SGHTA, CDR2 FQGTGA. This CDR3 has 14 residues. V dropped 2 bases and J dropped 1 base, with 5 bases sitting between them. The chain's CDR3 is CASSLGQNTGELFF. DNA of the CDR3: TGTGCCAGCAGCTTAGGGCAGAACACCGGGGAGCTGTTTTTT.

The chain is built from TRBV6-5 and TRBJ1-1; 11 bases align to TRBD1. The CDR3 has 14 residues. The V gene end was trimmed by 5 bases and the J gene end by 8 bases; junction bases not matched to a gene: 7. Germline assignment: CDR1 MNHEY and CDR2 SVGAGI. As DNA, the CDR3 is TGTGCCAGCAGTCACCGGGACAGGGGGAGAGAAGCTTTCTTT. It yields the protein CASSHRDRGREAFF.

This rearrangement joins TRBV6-1 to TRBJ2-7; the D gene is possibly TRBD1 (5 bases). The CDR3 extends over 14 amino acids. Germline V CDR1 and CDR2: MNHNS, SASEGT. V shed 1 base and J shed 3 bases, with 10 bases lying between them. CDR3 residues: CASSEGGRIYEQYF. CDR3 coding DNA: TGTGCCAGCAGTGAAGGGGGCAGGATCTACGAGCAGTACTTC.

The chain combines TRBV2 with TRBJ2-1; 8 nucleotides align to TRBD1. This CDR3 region has 15 residues. Germline CDR1 is SNHLY and CDR2 is FYNNEI. Trimming removed 7 bases from V and 10 bases from J; junction bases left unmatched: 15. The CDR3 DNA reads TGTGCCAGCACCCTACGGTCGGCAGGGGGCAGCGAGCAGTTCTTC. Its protein product is CASTLRSAGGSEQFF.

This rearrangement joins TRBV5-6 to TRBJ1-5; 9 bases match TRBD1. CDR1 is SGHDT and CDR2 is YYEEEE in the germline V gene. The CDR3 totals 17 residues. V was clipped by 4 bases and J by 3 bases; unmatched bases: 11. The CDR3 sequence is CASSKRAGTGNNQPQHF. DNA for the CDR3: TGTGCCAGCAGCAAACGAGCCGGGACAGGGAACAATCAGCCCCAGCATTTT.

The chain joins TRBV5-6 to TRBJ2-1; D possibly corresponds to TRBD2 (6 bases). The CDR3 runs to 15 residues. The germline CDR1 and CDR2 sequences are SGHDT and YYEEEE. V lost 7 bases and J lost 0, with 14 bases in between. Here the CDR3 reads CASQLTGVSYNEQFF. CDR3 DNA sequence: TGTGCCAGCCAGCTGACGGGAGTCTCCTACAATGAGCAGTTCTTC.

The J gene is TRBJ2-5, the V gene TRBV7-3; D is uncertain. CDR1 is SGHTA and CDR2 is FQGTGA in the germline V gene. Trimming took off 2 bases at V and 1 base at J, with 5 bases between the two ends. The length of the CDR3 is 13 residues. DNA for the CDR3: TGTGCCAGCAGCTTAGGCACCCAAGAGACCCAGTACTTC. Translating it yields CASSLGTQETQYF. The full variable domain, with the rest looked up from reference TRBV7-3 and TRBJ2-5, is GAGVSQTPSNKVTEKGKYVELRCDPISGHTALYWYRQSLGQGPEFLIYFQGTGAADDSGLPNDRFFAVRPEGSVSTLKIQRTERGDSAVYLCASSLGTQETQYFGPGTRLLVL.

This clone was found once. As DNA, the CDR3 is TGTGCCATCAGTGCTGGGGGTGCGGGGGAGACCCAGTACTTC. Its protein is CAISAGGAGETQYF. The V gene is TRBV10-3, the J gene TRBJ2-5; a possible D gene is TRBD2 (6 bases). The germline V gene encodes CDR1 ENHRY and CDR2 SYGVKD. Between the trimmed V and J ends, which lost 4 bases and 5 bases, there was a span of 14 bases. The CDR3 runs to 14 residues.

CDR3 sequence reads: CASSGQGGTEAFF. CDR3 bases: TGTGCCAGTAGTGGACAGGGTGGTACTGAAGCTTTCTTT. This chain links TRBV19 with TRBJ1-1; TRBD1 agrees at 8 bases. The germline V gene has CDR1 LNHDA and CDR2 SQIVND (reference sequence). V gave up 5 bases and J gave up 5 bases; unmatched junction bases: 4. There are 13 residues in the CDR3. The full variable domain, completed using reference TRBV19 and TRBJ1-1, is DGGITQSPKYLFRKEGQNVTLSCEQNLNHDAMYWYRQDPGQGLRLIYYSQIVNDFQKGDIAEGYSVSREKKESFPLTVTSAQKNPTAFYLCASSGQGGTEAFFGQGTRLTVV.

The chain uses TRBV9 and TRBJ2-7; maybe TRBD1 (6 bases). Germline CDR1 SGDLS, CDR2 YYNGEE. The length of the CDR3 is 13 residues. The V end was cut by 3 bases, the J end by 5 bases, with 12 bases between. CDR3 protein: CASSAQGNHEQYF. CDR3 nucleotide sequence: TGTGCCAGCAGCGCTCAGGGGAACCACGAGCAGTACTTC.

The CDR3 bases are TGTGCCAGCAGCTTGGCCAAAGGGGGCCGAGGCTACACCTTC. Amino acids: CASSLAKGGRGYTF. V and J are TRBV5-4 and TRBJ1-2; TRBD1 matches 7 bases. J gave up 8 bases and V 0 bases, and 7 bases lay outside the gene matches. Germline V gene data show CDR1 as SGHNT and CDR2 as YYREEE (reference sequence). The CDR3 has 14 residues.

This clone was found once. The V call is TRBV2, the J call TRBJ2-1, with TRBD2 matching 13 bases. The ends lost 6 bases at V and 6 bases at J; junction bases unmatched: 8. CDR3 length: 16 amino acids. CDR1 SNHLY and CDR2 FYNNEI come from the germline V gene. This CDR3 reads CASSRLAGGNSNEQFF. The CDR3, as DNA: TGTGCCAGCAGCCGACTAGCGGGGGGCAACAGCAATGAGCAGTTCTTC.

The CDR3 reads CASSLDGGSYEQYF. CDR3 bases: TGCGCCAGCAGCTTGGACGGCGGCTCCTACGAGCAGTACTTC. The rearrangement links TRBV5-1 to TRBJ2-7; D remains ambiguous. Trimming stripped 0 bases from V and 0 bases from J, with 7 bases between. The CDR3 has 14 amino acids. Germline CDR1 SGHRS, CDR2 YFSETQ.

The chain uses TRBV6-5 and TRBJ1-6; unclear D gene. Germline CDR1 MNHEY, CDR2 SVGAGI. CDR3 length: 13 amino acids. V lost 7 bases and J lost 4, with 8 bases in between. DNA of the CDR3: TGTGCCAGCACATCCCAATATAATTCACCCCTCCACTTT. Protein sequence: CASTSQYNSPLHF.